These 28 T cell receptor beta chains were sequenced from one sample in a study of Ad26.COV2.S vaccination and SARS-CoV-2 variants (dated by TCRdb to about 2021). Interpreted using the paper, the treatment or condition label stands for: some 19 received Ad26.COV2.S at low or high dose, single or two shots; roughly five received placebo; per-sample allocation not given. Repertoires of vaccine and placebo recipients were sequenced from samples taken on day 63 after the first injection. Library construction relied on the immunoSEQ multiplex PCR assay. TCRdb took over this immuneACCESS table, retaining in-frame rearrangements with V and J assigned. Such tables are incomplete; in checked studies, under half of the missing clones stem from an unresolved V gene, and the remainder is unexplained. Counted in this sample were approximately 360,000 clones; around 82% of them appeared once. The ten largest account for more than 7% of the sample.

The input for sequencing was peripheral blood, taken in a trial of Ad26.COV2.S vaccine versus placebo. These receptors originate from a person between 18 and 65 years old who received the Ad26.COV2.S COVID-19 vaccine or a placebo.

The chain carries TRBV2 and TRBJ2-1; 7 bases fit TRBD2. The CDR3 consists of 18 residues. V was clipped by 3 bases and J by 2 bases; unmatched bases: 13. Germline CDR1 and CDR2: SNHLY and FYNNEI. Here the CDR3 reads CASSDFLAVDKTYNEQFF. The DNA of the CDR3 is TGTGCCAGCAGTGATTTTCTAGCGGTTGATAAAACCTACAATGAGCAGTTCTTC.

The rearrangement uses TRBV10-1 and TRBJ1-2; D gene uncertain. Germline-derived CDR1 and CDR2 are WNHNN and SYGVQD (reference sequence). With 3 bases removed from V and 0 bases from J, the gap between germline ends came to 5 bases. The CDR3 loop spans 13 amino acids. CDR3 sequence: CASSESSNYGYTF. Written as DNA, the CDR3 is TGCGCCAGCAGTGAAAGTTCTAACTATGGCTACACCTTC.

The genes are TRBV6-1 and TRBJ2-1; 8 positions match TRBD2. J was trimmed by 3 bases and V by 2 bases; bases with no gene match: 6. Germline V CDR1 and CDR2: MNHNS, SASEGT. The CDR3 consists of 16 residues. The CDR3 spells CASSESERGFYNEQFF. As DNA, the CDR3 is TGTGCCAGCAGTGAATCGGAGCGGGGGTTCTACAATGAGCAGTTCTTC.

V and J are TRBV3-1 (or the pseudogene TRBV3-2) and TRBJ2-1; 8 nucleotides match TRBD2. The germline V gene has CDR1 LGHDT and CDR2 YNNKEL (reference sequence). Losses at the gene ends were 4 bases for V and 6 bases for J; bases not matched to a gene: 5. CDR3 length equals 14 residues. The CDR3 loop is CASSRDGGGNEQFF. CDR3 in DNA: TGTGCCAGCAGCCGAGACGGGGGGGGCAATGAGCAGTTCTTC.

The chain employs TRBV19 and TRBJ2-7; 9 bases are shared with TRBD2. Trimming at V came to 6 bases and at J to 3 bases, leaving 9 bases not matched to a gene. The CDR3 has 15 amino acids. Germline V gene lookup returns CDR1 LNHDA and CDR2 SQIVND (reference sequence). The CDR3 loop is CASSQGSGGIYEQYF. The CDR3 coding sequence is TGTGCCAGTAGCCAGGGTAGCGGGGGAATCTACGAGCAGTACTTC. The complete variable domain, with remaining parts taken from reference TRBV19 and TRBJ2-7, reads DGGITQSPKYLFRKEGQNVTLSCEQNLNHDAMYWYRQDPGQGLRLIYYSQIVNDFQKGDIAEGYSVSREKKESFPLTVTSAQKNPTAFYLCASSQGSGGIYEQYFGPGTRLTVT.

The rearrangement uses TRBV14 and TRBJ2-7, with 8 positions matching TRBD1. The CDR3 spans 15 residues. Germline V gene lookup returns CDR1 SGHDN and CDR2 FVKESK. The junction had 6 bases not matched to a gene; V was cut back by 1 base and J by 4 bases. CDR3 region: CASSQVRTGTYEQYF. DNA of the CDR3: TGTGCCAGCAGCCAAGTCCGGACAGGGACATACGAGCAGTACTTC.

The chain's CDR3 is CASAQGLLAEISYNEQFF. The CDR3 nucleotides are TGTGCCAGTGCGCAGGGACTGTTAGCGGAGATCTCCTACAATGAGCAGTTCTTC. The V gene is TRBV19, the J gene TRBJ2-1; D might be TRBD2 (6 bases). Germline-derived CDR1 and CDR2 are LNHDA and SQIVND (reference sequence). The length of the CDR3 is 18 residues. Deletions cut 8 bases from V and 0 bases from J, with 23 bases between.

This chain joins TRBV7-2 and TRBJ1-1; 7 bases align to TRBD1. The CDR3 runs to 13 residues. The germline V gene has CDR1 SGHTA and CDR2 FQGNSA. V gave up 1 base and J gave up 11 bases; unmatched junction bases: 7. CDR3 loop: CASSLGQGVAAFF. As DNA, the CDR3 is TGTGCCAGCAGCTTAGGGCAGGGGGTAGCGGCTTTCTTT.

The CDR3 region has the DNA TGTGCCAGCTCACCACCGGGAGCGGGAAACTACAATGAGCAGTTCTTC. This codes for CASSPPGAGNYNEQFF. The rearrangement links TRBV18 to TRBJ2-1; TRBD2 agrees at 7 bases. CDR3 length equals 16 residues. Germline lookup yields CDR1 KGHSH and CDR2 LQKENI. With V trimmed by 0 bases and J by 3 bases, 5 bases remained unmatched.

This chain joins TRBV5-6 and TRBJ2-3; 9 bases fit TRBD2. The germline CDR1 and CDR2 sequences are SGHDT and YYEEEE. There are 17 residues in the CDR3. V trimming: 2 bases; J trimming: 7 bases; junction bases outside the gene matches: 14. CDR3 in amino acids: CASSFEVAGAPVNTQYF. The CDR3, as DNA: TGTGCCAGCAGCTTTGAGGTAGCGGGAGCCCCCGTGAATACGCAGTATTTT.

V gene TRBV4-1 combines with J gene TRBJ2-7; either TRBD1 or TRBD2 may fit D (5 bases each). Germline CDR1 reads MGHRA; CDR2 reads YSYEKL. This CDR3 has 15 residues. V was shortened by 4 bases and J by 3 bases, with 16 bases between the two germline ends. The CDR3 loop reads CASSLLSGTHYEQYF. The CDR3, as DNA: TGCGCCAGCAGCCTATTATCCGGGACCCACTACGAGCAGTACTTC.

The chain employs TRBV15 and TRBJ2-5; TRBD1 might be the D (5 bases). The CDR3 sequence is 15 residues long. Germline loops: CDR1 LNHNV, CDR2 YYDKDF (reference sequence). V was cut by 0 bases and J by 5 bases, with 13 bases left in between. The CDR3 region has the DNA TGTGCCACCAGCAGAGACCGGCAGGGTTTCGAGACCCAGTACTTC. Translation: CATSRDRQGFETQYF.

The sample holds a few counts of this clone. The rearrangement links TRBV4-3 to TRBJ1-3; D not certain. Germline loops: CDR1 LGHNA, CDR2 YSLEER. The germline V and J ends were trimmed by 0 bases and 0 bases, with 9 bases remaining between them. The CDR3 runs to 16 residues. The CDR3 nucleotides are TGCGCCAGCAGCCAAGATGCGATCAGCTCTGGAAACACCATATATTTT. Translating it yields CASSQDAISSGNTIYF.

The gene calls are TRBV27 and TRBJ1-3; possibly TRBD1 for D (6 bases). The V and J ends lost 3 bases and 5 bases respectively, with 14 bases between them. In germline, CDR1 is MNHEY, CDR2 SMNVEV (reference sequence). The CDR3 consists of 15 residues. CDR3 sequence: CASSLGRGGRNTIYF. In DNA form, the CDR3 reads TGTGCCAGCAGTTTGGGGAGGGGGGGCAGAAACACCATATATTTT.

Regarding this clone: This sample includes further DNA sequences coding for the same CDR3. V gene TRBV5-1 combines with J gene TRBJ1-2; D remains unclear. The germline V gene encodes CDR1 SGHRS and CDR2 YFSETQ. Trimming cost V 0 bases and J 4 bases, with 4 bases left between them. The CDR3 length is 12 residues. The CDR3 coding sequence is TGCGCCAGCAGCTTGGGCGGCTATGGCTACACCTTC. It specifies CASSLGGYGYTF.

The V call is TRBV19, the J call TRBJ2-2, with a weak D call TRBD2 (5 bases). CDR1 LNHDA and CDR2 SQIVND come from the germline V gene (reference sequence). The V and J ends lost 6 bases and 6 bases respectively, with 17 bases between them. This CDR3 contains 15 residues. CDR3: CASSGVRRQAGELFF. The CDR3 DNA reads TGTGCCAGTAGCGGGGTTCGCCGGCAGGCCGGGGAGCTGTTTTTT.

This clone was recorded only once. The chain links TRBV24-1 to TRBJ2-2, with 7 bases matching TRBD2. The CDR3 spans 17 residues. Germline V CDR1 and CDR2: KGHDR, SFDVKD. Unmatched junction bases numbered 12, after V lost 4 bases and J lost 5 bases. CDR3 in DNA: TGTGCCACCAGTGACCCCGCTTGGCGGGGGAAAACCGGGGAGCTGTTTTTT. Translating gives CATSDPAWRGKTGELFF.

V gene TRBV24-1 combines with J gene TRBJ2-1; perhaps TRBD2 as D (5 bases). The CDR3 is 14 amino acids. Germline V gene lookup returns CDR1 KGHDR and CDR2 SFDVKD. Trimming removed 2 bases at V and 9 bases at J, with 13 bases between. The DNA of the CDR3 is TGTGCCACCAGTGATTCCATCGGACTGACTGAGCAGTTCTTC. Translation: CATSDSIGLTEQFF.

This chain links TRBV5-6 with TRBJ1-2; TRBD1 might be the D (5 bases). The length of the CDR3 is 15 residues. Germline CDR1 and CDR2: SGHDT and YYEEEE. Trimming stripped 4 bases from V and 5 bases from J, with 18 bases between. The CDR3: CASSPMGLGRYGYTF. The CDR3 region has the DNA TGTGCCAGCAGCCCTATGGGGCTTGGACGGTATGGCTACACCTTC.

The rearrangement links TRBV6-5 to TRBJ2-5; D is perhaps TRBD2 (5 bases). Per germline, CDR1 MNHEY and CDR2 SVGAGI. Trimming cost V 5 bases and J 1 base, with 8 bases left between them. The CDR3 contains 13 residues. The CDR3 is CASSRRAQETQYF. In nucleotides, the CDR3 is TGTGCCAGCAGTCGGCGGGCCCAAGAGACCCAGTACTTC.

The chain joins TRBV27 to TRBJ1-3; unclear D gene. Germline values: CDR1 MNHEY, CDR2 SMNVEV (reference sequence). V dropped 0 bases and J dropped 2 bases, with 5 bases sitting between them. The CDR3 is 14 residues long. CDR3 sequence reads: CASSLSGTGNTIYF. CDR3 sequence (DNA): TGTGCCAGCAGTTTATCGGGGACTGGAAACACCATATATTTT.

This chain joins TRBV5-5 and TRBJ2-7; D might be TRBD1 or TRBD2, each matching 5 bases. V lost 0 bases, J lost 3 bases, and 16 bases lay in between. The V gene's germline CDR1 is SGHKS and CDR2 YYEKEE (reference sequence). The CDR3 has 16 residues. The CDR3 nucleotides read TGTGCCAGCAGCTTGGACCCCCGGGACGGATACTACGAGCAGTACTTC. Translating it yields CASSLDPRDGYYEQYF. Full variable domain (missing parts from reference TRBV5-5 and TRBJ2-7): DAGVTQSPTHLIKTRGQQVTLRCSPISGHKSVSWYQQVLGQGPQFIFQYYEKEERGRGNFPDRFSARQFPNYSSELNVNALLLGDSALYLCASSLDPRDGYYEQYFGPGTRLTVT.

This clone has a single count. The gene calls are TRBV7-9 and TRBJ1-1; D gene uncertain. V was shortened by 1 base and J by 3 bases, with 9 bases between the two germline ends. CDR1 and CDR2 from the germline V gene are SEHNR and FQNEAQ (reference sequence). This CDR3 has 14 amino acids. CDR3 sequence: CASSLEATYTEAFF. DNA for the CDR3: TGTGCCAGCAGCTTAGAGGCCACGTACACTGAAGCTTTCTTT.

The gene calls are TRBV4-2 and TRBJ1-2, with 8 bases that match TRBD1. Looked up from germline, CDR1 is LGHNA and CDR2 is YNFKEQ. Losses at the gene ends were 4 bases for V and 4 bases for J; bases not matched to a gene: 5. CDR3 size: 14 residues. CDR3 DNA: TGTGCCAGCAGCCGAGGGACAGGAAGCTATGGCTACACCTTC. As protein: CASSRGTGSYGYTF.

The CDR3 coding sequence is TGTGCCAGCTCACCACAGAGCGGGGGGCAAGAGACCCAGTACTTC. This codes for CASSPQSGGQETQYF. The chain has TRBV18 and TRBJ2-5; 9 positions match TRBD2. V lost 1 base to trimming and J lost 2 bases; unmatched junction nucleotides: 2. Germline V CDR1 and CDR2: KGHSH, LQKENI. The CDR3 has 15 residues.

DNA of the CDR3: TGTGCCAGCAGTTACTCGAAGGGGACAGGGGTCCACGAGCAGTACTTC. Protein sequence: CASSYSKGTGVHEQYF. The chain recombines TRBV6-5 with TRBJ2-7; 10 positions match TRBD1. The V gene end was trimmed by 0 bases and the J gene end by 5 bases; junction bases not matched to a gene: 7. The CDR3 spans 16 residues. CDR1 and CDR2 (germline): MNHEY, SVGAGI.

J is TRBJ2-3 and V is TRBV10-3; 7 bases line up with TRBD2. V lost 3 bases, J lost 2 bases, and 14 bases stayed unmatched. The CDR3 is made up of 18 amino acids. The V gene's germline CDR1 is ENHRY and CDR2 SYGVKD. CDR3 region: CAISDRGRGAFFTDTQYF. Written as DNA, the CDR3 is TGTGCCATCAGTGACCGCGGGAGAGGGGCTTTCTTCACAGATACGCAGTATTTT.

The rearrangement joins TRBV13 to TRBJ2-5; 8 nucleotides agree with TRBD2. After removal of 5 bases from V and 7 bases from J, the junction contained 9 bases not matched to a gene. The CDR3 sequence is 14 residues long. Germline loops: CDR1 PRHDT, CDR2 FYEKMQ (reference sequence). The CDR3 nucleotides read TGTGCCAGCAGCCCCAACGGGGGGGGAGGGACCCAGTACTTC. Translation gives CASSPNGGGGTQYF.